The next 13 T cell receptor beta chains were all read from a single sample in a study of T cell repertoires in cytomegalovirus infection. TCRdb re-derived calls from the reads in MiXCR, one entry per CDR3 protein. The sample includes about 180,000 distinct CDR3 sequences, about 18% of them seen just once. The sequencing sample was made of CD8+ T cells from PBMCs. The receptors come from a human donor in good health (CMV status not recorded). Some clones in this sample may be carry-over from other donors' samples.

This clonotype appeared a few times. This sequence joins TRBV7-9 and TRBJ2-7; the D call may be TRBD1 or TRBD2 (5 bases each). The CDR3 sequence is 16 residues long. Germline CDR1 reads SEHNR; CDR2 reads FQNEAQ (reference sequence). V lost 6 bases and J 0 bases, leaving 18 bases between the germline ends. This chain's CDR3 is CASRDTGTLPSYEQYF. In nucleotides, the CDR3 is TGTGCCAGCAGAGATACCGGGACCCTCCCCTCCTACGAGCAGTACTTC.

The chain is built from TRBV13 and TRBJ1-4, with a tentative D call TRBD1 (5 bases). This CDR3 has 16 residues. V shed 5 bases and J shed 8 bases, with 21 bases lying between them. Germline CDR1 is PRHDT and CDR2 is FYEKMQ (reference sequence). The CDR3 DNA reads as TGTGCCAGCAGCCCCTCACCTTTCGGGGGTGGGGAAAAACTGTTTTTT. The encoded protein is CASSPSPFGGGEKLFF.

This CDR3 reads CASSYSKLATNEKLFF. The CDR3 nucleotides are TGTGCCAGCAGTTACTCGAAATTGGCAACTAATGAAAAACTGTTTTTT. The J gene is TRBJ1-4, the V gene TRBV6-5, with D unclear. CDR1 is MNHEY and CDR2 is SVGAGI in the germline V gene. This CDR3 comprises 16 residues. Trimming stripped 0 bases from V and 0 bases from J, with 8 bases between.

This clonotype was seen more than once but under ten times. This chain links TRBV7-6 with TRBJ2-5, with TRBD1 as a possible D gene (6 bases). CDR1 SGHVS and CDR2 FNYEAQ come from the germline V gene. Trimming left V 6 bases short and J 2 bases short, with 13 bases between. This CDR3 has 14 amino acids. The CDR3 sequence: CASRHYREQETQYF. CDR3 nucleotides: TGTGCCAGCAGGCATTACAGGGAGCAAGAGACCCAGTACTTC.

This clonotype turned up a few times. This sequence joins TRBV12-3 or TRBV12-4 and TRBJ2-5; TRBD1 agrees at 9 bases. The CDR3 runs 13 residues. V lost 5 bases and J lost 7; bases outside the gene matches: 5. CDR3 DNA: TGTGCCAGCAGTGGGGACAGGGTAGGGACCCAGTACTTC. Amino acid sequence: CASSGDRVGTQYF.

The chain uses TRBV7-2 and TRBJ2-4; 15 bases line up with TRBD2. Germline lookup yields CDR1 SGHTA and CDR2 FQGNSA. The J segment lost 7 bases and the V segment lost 5 bases, leaving 6 bases of the junction unmatched. There are 16 residues in the CDR3. CDR3 sequence: CASSHGLAGGRNIQYF. The CDR3 coding sequence is TGTGCCAGCAGCCATGGACTAGCGGGGGGGCGGAACATTCAGTACTTC.

This chain connects TRBV20-1 to TRBJ1-5; 10 bases align to TRBD1. CDR1 and CDR2 (germline): DFQATT, SNEGSKA (reference sequence). Losses at the gene ends were 5 bases for V and 6 bases for J; bases not matched to a gene: 1. This CDR3 region has 12 residues. DNA of the CDR3: TGCAGTGCTGGGACAGGGGTTCAGCCCCAGCATTTT. The encoded protein is CSAGTGVQPQHF.

The rearrangement links TRBV7-3 to TRBJ2-5, with D perhaps matching TRBD2 (5 bases). The ends were cut back, 5 bases at V and 5 bases at J, with 18 bases in the middle. The CDR3 loop spans 15 amino acids. In germline, CDR1 is SGHTA, CDR2 FQGTGA. The CDR3 DNA is TGTGCCAGCAGCCCCGGTAGGAGGTTGCGGGAGACCCAGTACTTC. Translating it yields CASSPGRRLRETQYF.

The V and J genes are TRBV25-1 and TRBJ2-7; D might be TRBD2 (6 bases). Germline V gene lookup returns CDR1 MGHDK and CDR2 SYGVNS. This CDR3 region has 16 residues. Trimming pared 3 bases from V and 3 bases from J, leaving 18 bases between. For the CDR3, the DNA is TGTGCCAGCAGTGAGCCCCTATGGGACTCAAACTACGAGCAGTACTTC. Translating it yields CASSEPLWDSNYEQYF.

This clonotype was counted only a few times. The chain combines TRBV28 with TRBJ1-1; 8 bases match TRBD1. The V segment lost 6 bases and the J segment 3 bases; nucleotides outside the gene matches: 6. The CDR3 is 14 amino acids. Germline V lookup: CDR1 MDHEN, CDR2 SYDVKM. Written as DNA, the CDR3 is TGTGCCAGCAGGACAGGGGCGTCAGACACTGAAGCTTTCTTT. Its translation is CASRTGASDTEAFF.

The chain has TRBV7-9 and TRBJ2-7; D is undetermined. CDR1 and CDR2 (germline): SEHNR, FQNEAQ (reference sequence). The CDR3 consists of 10 residues. The CDR3 nucleotides read TGTACGGTCTTCTCCTACGAGCAGTACTTC. Amino acid sequence: CTVFSYEQYF.

This clonotype came up a few times. The J gene is TRBJ2-1, the V gene TRBV6-5; 12 bases line up with TRBD2. The CDR3 has 16 amino acids. Germline values: CDR1 MNHEY, CDR2 SVGAGI. After removal of 6 bases from V and 5 bases from J, the junction contained 8 bases not matched to a gene. CDR3 loop: CASSPLAGGLNNEQFF. CDR3 sequence (DNA): TGTGCCAGCAGCCCACTAGCGGGGGGTCTGAACAATGAGCAGTTCTTC.

This rearrangement joins TRBV6-2 or TRBV6-3 to TRBJ1-6; TRBD1 aligns across 10 bases. The CDR3 sequence is 18 residues long. Germline-derived CDR1 and CDR2 are MNHEY and SVGEGT. V dropped 0 bases and J dropped 6; count of bases not matched to a gene: 8. CDR3 protein: CASSYSRDRGSINSPLHF. CDR3 nucleotides: TGTGCCAGCAGTTACTCCCGGGACAGGGGATCGATTAATTCACCCCTCCACTTT.